Sequencing of this TCR beta chain was carried out in a study of T cells after yellow fever vaccination. One entry per CDR3 protein, called by TCRdb with MiXCR from the 5' RACE reads. The table shows a few hundred thousand distinct CDR3 sequences, with roughly 3.5% occurring only once. Trimming took 1 base from V and 5 from J; bases not matched to a gene: 0. This CDR3 contains 14 residues. Germline CDR1 and CDR2: MGHRA and YSYEKL. The chain combines TRBV4-1 with TRBJ1-4; 8 nucleotides match TRBD1. The sequencing here drew on PBMCs, taken on the day of the yellow fever booster vaccination. The origin of this receptor is a man aged 18 to 29 who received the YFV17D yellow fever vaccine. The CDR3 DNA sequence: TGCGCCAGCAGCCAAGGACAGGGGAATGAAAAACTGTTTTTT. Amino acids: CASSQGQGNEKLFF.